Listed below are T cell receptor beta chains from one sample, sequenced in a study of chemoradiotherapy in HPV16-positive cancers. Here immunoSEQ multiplex PCR was the method, and the copy in TCRdb shows in-frame clones only, minus some. The sample has roughly 30,000 clones, approximately 90% seen once. The source was blood, collected from a patient who underwent chemoradiotherapy. The source is a human donor with HPV-associated anogenital cancer. CDR3s include the opening cysteine and the closing phenylalanine or tryptophan. A D gene is named only where the DNA matches it firmly. Rows may omit the clone size; those that give it use once, few, many or a size class.

V gene: TRBV4-3; J gene: TRBJ2-7; clone size: -; D gene: -; CDR3 protein: CASSQDRAGALIYEQYF; CDR3 DNA: TGCGCCAGCAGCCAAGATCGGGCGGGGGCCTTAATCTACGAGCAGTACTTC
V gene: TRBV9; J gene: TRBJ2-3; clone size: -; D gene: -; CDR3 protein: CASSVDDRGTDTQYF; CDR3 DNA: TGTGCCAGCAGCGTAGATGATCGGGGAACAGATACGCAGTATTTT
V gene: TRBV6-6; J gene: TRBJ2-2; clone size: -; D gene: -; CDR3 protein: CASTASGQPNTGELFF; CDR3 DNA: TGTGCCAGCACCGCCTCCGGGCAGCCGAACACCGGGGAGCTGTTTTTT
V gene: TRBV5-4; J gene: TRBJ2-3; clone size: -; D gene: TRBD2; CDR3 protein: CASSTRTSGAPDTQYF; CDR3 DNA: TGTGCCAGCAGCACACGGACTAGCGGGGCACCAGATACGCAGTATTTT
V gene: TRBV2; J gene: TRBJ2-5; clone size: -; D gene: -; CDR3 protein: CASSDRGDLKQETQYF; CDR3 DNA: TGTGCCAGCAGTGATCGCGGTGATCTGAAGCAAGAGACCCAGTACTTC
V gene: TRBV9; J gene: TRBJ1-3; clone size: -; D gene: -; CDR3 protein: CASSGKMDGSGNTIYF; CDR3 DNA: TGTGCCAGCAGCGGAAAAATGGACGGCTCTGGAAACACCATATATTTT
V gene: TRBV30; J gene: TRBJ1-5; clone size: -; D gene: -; CDR3 protein: CAWSVRSYSNQPQHF; CDR3 DNA: TGTGCCTGGAGTGTACGGAGTTATAGCAATCAGCCCCAGCATTTT
V gene: TRBV2; J gene: TRBJ1-6; clone size: few; D gene: -; CDR3 protein: CASKDRLEGDNSPLHF; CDR3 DNA: TGTGCCAGCAAAGACAGGTTAGAGGGGGATAATTCACCCCTCCACTTT
V gene: TRBV5-1; J gene: TRBJ1-1; clone size: -; D gene: -; CDR3 protein: CASSRVGGNTEAFF; CDR3 DNA: TGCGCCAGCAGCAGAGTCGGCGGGAACACTGAAGCTTTCTTT
V gene: TRBV7-8; J gene: TRBJ2-1; clone size: -; D gene: TRBD2; CDR3 protein: CASSLARLAGPYNEQFF; CDR3 DNA: TGTGCCAGCAGCTTAGCCCGACTAGCGGGGCCTTACAATGAGCAGTTCTTC
V gene: TRBV6-5; J gene: TRBJ1-6; clone size: -; D gene: -; CDR3 protein: CASNPGANNSPLHF; CDR3 DNA: TGTGCCAGCAATCCCGGGGCTAATAATTCACCCCTCCACTTT
V gene: TRBV7-2; J gene: TRBJ2-7; clone size: -; D gene: -; CDR3 protein: CASTPQTGIYEQYF; CDR3 DNA: TGTGCCAGCACCCCCCAGACCGGTATCTACGAGCAGTACTTC
V gene: TRBV29-1; J gene: TRBJ1-4; clone size: -; D gene: -; CDR3 protein: CSAGGQSVPKLFF; CDR3 DNA: TGCAGCGCCGGAGGACAGTCGGTCCCTAAACTGTTTTTT
V gene: TRBV11-2; J gene: TRBJ2-3; clone size: -; D gene: -; CDR3 protein: CASSSGRRTDTQYF; CDR3 DNA: TGTGCCAGCAGCTCAGGACGACGCACAGATACGCAGTATTTT
V gene: TRBV6-1; J gene: TRBJ2-7; clone size: -; D gene: TRBD1; CDR3 protein: CASTPGQATYEQYF; CDR3 DNA: TGTGCCAGCACTCCGGGACAGGCGACCTACGAGCAGTACTTC
V gene: TRBV27; J gene: TRBJ2-3; clone size: -; D gene: TRBD1; CDR3 protein: CASSFKWDRTQYF; CDR3 DNA: TGTGCCAGCAGTTTTAAATGGGACAGGACGCAGTATTTT
V gene: TRBV18; J gene: TRBJ1-4; clone size: -; D gene: -; CDR3 protein: CASSLSLPKTTAQPTNEKLFF; CDR3 DNA: TGTGCCAGCTCACTTTCCCTTCCCAAGACGACGGCCCAGCCAACTAATGAAAAACTGTTTTTT
V gene: TRBV11-3; J gene: TRBJ2-7; clone size: -; D gene: TRBD2; CDR3 protein: CASSVGLAGYEQYF; CDR3 DNA: TGTGCCAGCAGCGTGGGACTAGCGGGATACGAGCAGTACTTC
V gene: TRBV6-5; J gene: TRBJ2-3; clone size: -; D gene: -; CDR3 protein: CASSPPLGTDTQYF; CDR3 DNA: TGTGCCAGCAGTCCTCCGCTGGGCACAGATACGCAGTATTTT
V gene: TRBV5-5; J gene: TRBJ2-2; clone size: -; D gene: -; CDR3 protein: CASSLELRPDLNTGELFF; CDR3 DNA: TGTGCCAGCAGCTTGGAACTCCGCCCTGATCTGAACACCGGGGAGCTGTTTTTT